This entry lists 16 T cell receptor beta chains sequenced from one sample in a study of blood T cell repertoires in COVID-19. Method: immunoSEQ multiplex PCR; TCRdb's copy keeps in-frame clones and lacks some. Among 100,000 to 150,000 clones listed, 86% were seen once. The sequencing input was peripheral blood. The receptor set was obtained from a human donor in a cohort sampled during active COVID-19.

The genes are TRBV4-2 and TRBJ2-2; no reliable D call. V dropped 8 bases and J dropped 1 base, with 17 bases sitting between them. CDR3 size: 16 residues. Looked up from germline, CDR1 is LGHNA and CDR2 is YNFKEQ. CDR3 loop: CASSPSSSWNTGELFF. The CDR3 DNA is TGTGCCAGCTCCCCTAGTTCGTCGTGGAACACCGGGGAGCTGTTTTTT.

There are a few counts of this clone. V usage is TRBV7-3 and J usage is TRBJ2-7; TRBD1 is a possible D gene (6 bases). Germline values: CDR1 SGHTA, CDR2 FQGTGA. The CDR3 runs 14 residues. Trimming shortened V by 0 bases and J by 6 bases, and 12 bases separated the two germline ends. The CDR3, as DNA: TGTGCCAGCAGCTTAACGGGGGCTACTCGCGAGCAGTACTTC. Translating gives CASSLTGATREQYF.

This rearrangement joins TRBV28 to TRBJ2-3; D not resolved. Trimming left V 3 bases short and J 2 bases short, with 6 bases between. The CDR3 length is 13 residues. Germline V CDR1 and CDR2: MDHEN, SYDVKM. The CDR3 DNA is TGTGCCAGCAGTTTCGTCTTCACAGATACGCAGTATTTT. Its translation: CASSFVFTDTQYF.

The chain joins TRBV27 to TRBJ2-1, with D maybe TRBD1 (5 bases). This CDR3 comprises 12 residues. Trimming cost V 6 bases and J 4 bases, with 7 bases left between them. The germline V gene encodes CDR1 MNHEY and CDR2 SMNVEV (reference sequence). The CDR3 here is CASRGQYNEQFF. The CDR3 nucleotides are TGTGCCAGCAGGGGGCAGTACAATGAGCAGTTCTTC.

The rearrangement uses TRBV9 and TRBJ2-2, with unresolved D. Trimming took off 2 bases at V and 6 bases at J, with 14 bases between the two ends. The CDR3 loop spans 15 amino acids. CDR1 and CDR2 from the germline V gene are SGDLS and YYNGEE. The chain's CDR3 is CASSVTHSGSGELFF. Here the CDR3 DNA reads TGTGCCAGCAGCGTTACCCACTCGGGTTCCGGGGAGCTGTTTTTT.

The chain uses TRBV7-3 and TRBJ2-3; 7 bases fit TRBD2. CDR1 is SGHTA, CDR2 FQGTGA, per germline. The ends lost 5 bases at V and 0 bases at J; junction bases unmatched: 17. This CDR3 region has 19 residues. CDR3 coding DNA: TGTGCCAGCAGCCTTAACCCAGCGGGACCCATTTCTAGCACAGATACGCAGTATTTT. Amino acid sequence: CASSLNPAGPISSTDTQYF.

The chain combines TRBV6-5 with TRBJ2-7, with 10 nucleotides matching TRBD2. Germline CDR1 and CDR2: MNHEY and SVGAGI. This CDR3 contains 14 residues. V lost 5 bases and J lost 2; bases outside the gene matches: 3. The CDR3 spells CASSRTSGTYEQYF. For the CDR3, the DNA is TGTGCCAGCAGTCGGACTAGCGGTACCTACGAGCAGTACTTC.

This clone came up once. The gene calls are TRBV3-1 (or the pseudogene TRBV3-2) and TRBJ2-1; D remains ambiguous. The CDR3 consists of 15 residues. From germline, CDR1 is LGHDT and CDR2 YNNKEL (reference sequence). Trimming pared 6 bases from V and 3 bases from J, leaving 15 bases between. CDR3 residues: CASRPSWADYNEQFF. The CDR3 bases are TGTGCCAGCAGACCGTCGTGGGCCGACTACAATGAGCAGTTCTTC.

The rearrangement uses TRBV28 and TRBJ2-5, with D unresolved. V lost 1 base and J 5 bases, leaving 5 bases between the germline ends. Germline CDR1 and CDR2: MDHEN and SYDVKM. The CDR3 runs 12 residues. In nucleotides, the CDR3 is TGTGCCAGCAGTTTATTCGGGGAGACCCAGTACTTC. Amino acids: CASSLFGETQYF.

This clone showed up just a few times. This rearrangement joins TRBV5-1 to TRBJ2-7; D may be TRBD2 (5 bases). Trimming cost V 3 bases and J 2 bases, with 9 bases left between them. CDR3 length: 13 amino acids. Germline V gene data show CDR1 as SGHRS and CDR2 as YFSETQ. CDR3 DNA: TGCGCCAGCAGCTCCGGGGTTACCTACGAGCAGTACTTC. The encoded protein is CASSSGVTYEQYF.

The rearrangement uses TRBV3-1 (or the pseudogene TRBV3-2) and TRBJ1-2, with unresolved D. The CDR3 spans 15 residues. Per germline, CDR1 LGHDT and CDR2 YNNKEL (reference sequence). Trimming removed 4 bases at V and 3 bases at J, with 15 bases between. The DNA for the CDR3 is TGTGCCAGCAGCCCTGGTAGAGAGGGAGACTATGGCTACACCTTC. Encoded protein: CASSPGREGDYGYTF.

The gene calls are TRBV12-3 or TRBV12-4 and TRBJ1-5; D is unclear. Between the trimmed V and J ends, which lost 6 bases and 6 bases, there was a span of 9 bases. This CDR3 has 12 residues. The CDR3 nucleotides read TGTGCCAGCAGGTTCGAGGGTCAGCCCCAGCATTTT. It yields the protein CASRFEGQPQHF.

This clone was found once. The J gene is TRBJ1-1, the V gene TRBV19; tentatively, D is TRBD1 (5 bases). V was cut by 0 bases and J by 1 base, with 21 bases left in between. The CDR3 is 19 residues long. Germline CDR1 and CDR2: LNHDA and SQIVND (reference sequence). DNA of the CDR3: TGTGCCAGTAGTATAGATCAATACGTTGGGGGGACGGGGAACACTGAAGCTTTCTTT. As protein: CASSIDQYVGGTGNTEAFF.

The chain combines TRBV19 with TRBJ1-5; 8 bases align to TRBD1. Germline V gene data show CDR1 as LNHDA and CDR2 as SQIVND (reference sequence). Trimming at V came to 0 bases and at J to 5 bases, leaving 9 bases not matched to a gene. CDR3 length equals 17 residues. This CDR3 reads CASSIEGRTGLYQPQHF. Here the CDR3 DNA reads TGTGCCAGTAGTATAGAAGGAAGGACAGGGCTTTATCAGCCCCAGCATTTT.

The chain joins TRBV5-1 to TRBJ2-3, with 8 nucleotides matching TRBD1. The J segment lost 3 bases and the V segment lost 4 bases, leaving 4 bases of the junction unmatched. There are 14 residues in the CDR3. Germline CDR1 is SGHRS and CDR2 is YFSETQ. CDR3: CASSPGQGTDTQYF. CDR3 nucleotides: TGCGCCAGCAGCCCAGGACAGGGTACAGATACGCAGTATTTT. Looking up the rest from reference TRBV5-1 and TRBJ2-3 gives the full variable domain: KAGVTQTPRYLIKTRGQQVTLSCSPISGHRSVSWYQQTPGQGLQFLFEYFSETQRNKGNFPGRFSGRQFSNSRSEMNVSTLELGDSALYLCASSPGQGTDTQYFGPGTRLTVL.

This chain links TRBV7-2 with TRBJ2-7; unclear D gene. Trimming took off 1 base at V and 3 bases at J, with 10 bases between the two ends. CDR3 length equals 14 residues. Germline loops: CDR1 SGHTA, CDR2 FQGNSA. CDR3 amino acids: CASSLVGGSYEQYF. The CDR3 DNA reads as TGTGCCAGCAGCTTAGTCGGCGGCAGCTACGAGCAGTACTTC.